This entry describes one T cell receptor (beta chain). Its antigen is unknown. The data stem from a study of T-cell memory formation after mild COVID-19. Study overall: Clustering of TCRs was largely donor specific.

TCRdb re-derived calls from the 5' RACE reads in MiXCR, one entry per CDR3 protein. The sample lists fewer than 350,000 distinct CDR3 sequences; 8% to 9% were seen once. Study-level points and caveats: Clones shrinking between day 15 and 85 showed a balanced CD4/CD8 split, and those that grew later tilted toward CD4+.

Material: PBMCs or a T cell subset sorted from them (not recorded which). The clonotype comes from a man in his late teens or twenties who had mild COVID-19 (a few samples of this study predate the infection). Cell type and time point are not known.

The chain's CDR3 is CASRQGAHNQPQHF. For the CDR3, the DNA is TGTGCCAGCAGACAGGGGGCTCACAATCAGCCCCAGCATTTT. This chain joins TRBV12-3 or TRBV12-4 and TRBJ1-5, with TRBD1 identical over 9 bases. CDR3 size: 14 residues. With 6 bases clipped from V and 3 bases from J, the junction kept 3 bases outside the gene matches.